The rows below give T cell receptor beta chains drawn from one sample of a study of blood T cell repertoires in COVID-19. Assay: immunoSEQ multiplex PCR; the TCRdb copy retains only in-frame clones and omits some. Found here are 200,000 to 300,000 clones, roughly nine tenths of them singletons; the top ten hold around 3%. Material: peripheral blood. The source is a man in his late teens or twenties with active or convalescent COVID-19. Each CDR3 is given without its conserved first and last residue.

V,J,CDR3
TRBV19,TRBJ2-2,ASSMFTSGRALAGELF
TRBV3-1/TRBV3-2,TRBJ2-7,ASSQELQGSNYEQY
TRBV4-3,TRBJ1-1,ASSQGVAAEAF
TRBV29-1,TRBJ2-1,SAGDNEQF
TRBV5-1,TRBJ2-2,ASSSAANTGELF
TRBV11-2,TRBJ2-3,ASSLAVLSDSSTDTQY
TRBV15,TRBJ1-1,ATSRGKGTF
TRBV9,TRBJ1-4,ASSEQSTNEKLF
TRBV13,TRBJ2-1,ASSLELNEQF
TRBV19,TRBJ2-3,ASSRGRTSTDTQY
TRBV11-3,TRBJ2-7,ASSLFSVGGTLLCDEQY
TRBV6-5,TRBJ2-5,ASSQRTGGAETQY
TRBV7-6,TRBJ2-3,ASSPGTGGVDTQY
TRBV27,TRBJ1-1,ASGIQGAYTEAF
TRBV7-3,TRBJ2-1,ASSLSSFDNEQF
TRBV5-1,TRBJ2-2,ASSLYPPAGNTGELF